This T cell receptor beta chain was sequenced for a study of shared clonotypes between healthy human individuals. Points from the study as a whole: Donors were few, which limited the genetic and exposure-history diversity represented. Estimated richness values were generally larger in naive subsets than in memory subsets.

The run depth of the assay was deep. Only in-frame clones appear in the TCRdb table, and some are missing; sequencing was by immunoSEQ multiplex PCR. The table includes some 300,000 clones, 70% to 75% detected once. CDR1 and CDR2 from the germline V gene are SSHAT and FNYEAQ (reference sequence). The CDR3 has 13 residues. Comments on this clone: What it recognizes is unknown. Germline and junction disagree at one end, which may indicate a read error. This specimen includes other DNA sequences encoding the same CDR3.

This chain connects TRBV7-7 to TRBJ1-4, with 7 bases identical to TRBD1. The sequence came from a man aged 30 to 39 in good health. The sequenced sample was memory CD4+ T cells sorted from blood. Subset given: CD45RA-negative fraction. The CDR3, as DNA: TGTGCTAGCAGTCGCGACAGGGACGAAAAACTGTTTTTT. Translation gives CASSRDRDEKLFF. The variable domain in full, completed from reference TRBV7-7 and TRBJ1-4, reads GAGVSQSPRYKVTKRGQDVTLRCDPISSHATLYWYQQALGQGPEFLTYFNYEAQPDKSGLPSDRFSAERPEGSISTLTIQRTEQRDSAMYRCASSRDRDEKLFFGSGTQLSVL.